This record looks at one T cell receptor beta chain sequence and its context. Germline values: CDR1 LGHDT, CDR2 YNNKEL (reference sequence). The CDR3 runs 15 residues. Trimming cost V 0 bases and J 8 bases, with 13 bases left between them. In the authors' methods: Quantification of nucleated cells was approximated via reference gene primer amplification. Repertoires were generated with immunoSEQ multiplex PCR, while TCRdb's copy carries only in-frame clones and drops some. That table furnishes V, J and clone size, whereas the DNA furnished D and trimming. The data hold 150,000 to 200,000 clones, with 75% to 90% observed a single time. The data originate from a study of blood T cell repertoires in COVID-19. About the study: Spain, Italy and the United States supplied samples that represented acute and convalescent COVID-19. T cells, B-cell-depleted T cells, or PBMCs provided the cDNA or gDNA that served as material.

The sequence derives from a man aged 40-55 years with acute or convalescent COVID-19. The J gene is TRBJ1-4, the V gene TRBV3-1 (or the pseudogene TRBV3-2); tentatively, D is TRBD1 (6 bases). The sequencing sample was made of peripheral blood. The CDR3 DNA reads TGTGCCAGCAGCCAAGAATCAGGGGTTGCCGAAAAACTGTTTTTT. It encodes CASSQESGVAEKLFF.